This TCR beta chain was profiled in a study of HIV-infected patients and healthy controls. All unsorted peripheral T cells were captured because whole blood was used without fractionation. The CDR3 is made up of 15 amino acids. The V and J ends lost 5 bases and 5 bases, in that order; junction bases with no gene match: 5. Germline assignment: CDR1 SGHAT and CDR2 FQNNGV. cDNA was made from about 500 ng RNA using alpha and beta constant primers. Separate chain-specific third strand synthesis with multiplexing indices produced the alpha and beta libraries. One entry per CDR3 protein, called by TCRdb with MiXCR from the 5' RACE reads. The sample has some 10,000 distinct CDR3 sequences; 8% to 10% are singletons. This clonotype was counted ten times or more.

The material sequenced was blood. The TCR originated in an adult in good health. The chain recombines TRBV11-2 with TRBJ2-5, with 13 bases matching TRBD2. CDR3 sequence (DNA): TGTGCCAGCAGCCCTACTAGCGGGGGGGCGGAGACCCAGTACTTC. Encoded protein: CASSPTSGGAETQYF.